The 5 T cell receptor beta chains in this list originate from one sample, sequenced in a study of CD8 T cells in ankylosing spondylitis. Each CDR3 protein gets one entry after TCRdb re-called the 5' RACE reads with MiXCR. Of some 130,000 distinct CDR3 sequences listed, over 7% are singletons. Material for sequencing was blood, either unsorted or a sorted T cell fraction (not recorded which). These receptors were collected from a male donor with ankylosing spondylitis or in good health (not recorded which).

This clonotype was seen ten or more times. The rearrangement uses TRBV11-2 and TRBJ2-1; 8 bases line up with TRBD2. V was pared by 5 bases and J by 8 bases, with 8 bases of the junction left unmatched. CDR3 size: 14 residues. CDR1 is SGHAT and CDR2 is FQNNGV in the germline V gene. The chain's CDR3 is CASSRLGLEYEQFF. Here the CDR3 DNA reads TGTGCCAGCAGCCGATTGGGACTAGAGTATGAGCAGTTCTTC.

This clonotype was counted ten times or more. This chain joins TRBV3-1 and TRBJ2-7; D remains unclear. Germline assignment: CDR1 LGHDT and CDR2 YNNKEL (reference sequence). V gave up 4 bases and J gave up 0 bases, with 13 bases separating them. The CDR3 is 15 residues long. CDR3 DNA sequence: TGTGCCAGCAGCCCCCGGGCAGGAGACTCCTACGAGCAGTACTTC. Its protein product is CASSPRAGDSYEQYF.

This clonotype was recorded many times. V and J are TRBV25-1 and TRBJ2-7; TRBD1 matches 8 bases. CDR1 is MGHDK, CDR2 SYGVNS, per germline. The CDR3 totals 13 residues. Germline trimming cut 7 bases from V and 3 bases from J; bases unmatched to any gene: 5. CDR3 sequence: CASMQDRVYEQYF. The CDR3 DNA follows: TGTGCCAGCATGCAGGACAGGGTCTACGAGCAGTACTTC.

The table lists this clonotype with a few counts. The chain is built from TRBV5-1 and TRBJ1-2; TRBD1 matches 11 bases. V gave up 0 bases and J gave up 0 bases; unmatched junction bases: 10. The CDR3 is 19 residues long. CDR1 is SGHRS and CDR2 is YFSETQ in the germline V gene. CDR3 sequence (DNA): TGCGCCAGCAGCTTGGCATGGGACAGGGGGTTCGGAGCTAACTATGGCTACACCTTC. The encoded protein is CASSLAWDRGFGANYGYTF.

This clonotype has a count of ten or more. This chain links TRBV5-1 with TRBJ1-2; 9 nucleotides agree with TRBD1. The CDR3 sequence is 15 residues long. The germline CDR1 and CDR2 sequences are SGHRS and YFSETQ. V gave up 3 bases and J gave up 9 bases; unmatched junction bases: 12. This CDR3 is CASSSLSGTGSSYTF. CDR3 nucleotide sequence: TGCGCCAGCAGCTCACTATCCGGGACAGGGTCTAGCTACACCTTC.